This T cell receptor beta chain was identified during a study of human T cells and chemical hapten exposure. Study context: All through the approximately 24-week study, the scalp of each patient received diphenylcyclopropenone doses weekly.

Time point specified: pre-sensitization, week 0. Treatment specified: therapeutic diphenylcyclopropenone sensitization with weekly scalp DPC. Blood draws came before every patch-test application. Germline V gene data show CDR1 as MNHEY and CDR2 as SVGAGI. V was trimmed by 6 bases and J by 8 bases, leaving 16 bases between them. This CDR3 is 13 amino acids long. Via MiXCR, TCRdb re-called the RACE reads, giving one row per CDR3 protein. The top ten clones hold 1.2% of a sample with more than 250,000 distinct CDR3 sequences, roughly 7.4% of them seen once. The sample consisted of whole blood, taken in connection with sensitization to the hapten diphenylcyclopropenone (DPC). The chain links TRBV6-5 to TRBJ1-2; D remains ambiguous. This TCR came from a man younger than 30 with alopecia areata. Some clones in this sample may be carry-over from other donors' samples. The CDR3 region is CASSPERVIGYTF. CDR3 in DNA: TGTGCCAGCAGCCCGGAACGGGTAATAGGCTACACCTTC.